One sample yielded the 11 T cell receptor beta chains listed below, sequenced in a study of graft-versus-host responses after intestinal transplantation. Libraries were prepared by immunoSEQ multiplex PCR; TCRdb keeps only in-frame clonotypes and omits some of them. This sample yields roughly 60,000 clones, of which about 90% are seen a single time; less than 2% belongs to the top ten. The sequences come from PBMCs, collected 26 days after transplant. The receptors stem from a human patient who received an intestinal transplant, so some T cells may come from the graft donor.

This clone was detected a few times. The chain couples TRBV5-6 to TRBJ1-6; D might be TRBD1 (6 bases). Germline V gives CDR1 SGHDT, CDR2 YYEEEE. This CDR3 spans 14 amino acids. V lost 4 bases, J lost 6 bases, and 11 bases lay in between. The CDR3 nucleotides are TGTGCCAGCAGCAGAGGACAGCTTAATTCACCCCTCCACTTT. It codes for CASSRGQLNSPLHF.

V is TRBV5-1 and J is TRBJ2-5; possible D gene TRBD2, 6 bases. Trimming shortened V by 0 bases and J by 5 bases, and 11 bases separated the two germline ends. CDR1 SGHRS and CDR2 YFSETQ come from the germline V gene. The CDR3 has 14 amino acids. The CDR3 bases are TGCGCCAGCAGCTTGGGACGTCGGGGGGAGACCCAGTACTTC. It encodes CASSLGRRGETQYF.

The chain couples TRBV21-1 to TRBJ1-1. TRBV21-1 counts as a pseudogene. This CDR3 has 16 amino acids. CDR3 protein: CASSKKTEAMNTEAFF. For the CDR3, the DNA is TGTGCCAGCAGCAAAAAGACGGAAGCGATGAACACTGAAGCTTTCTTT.

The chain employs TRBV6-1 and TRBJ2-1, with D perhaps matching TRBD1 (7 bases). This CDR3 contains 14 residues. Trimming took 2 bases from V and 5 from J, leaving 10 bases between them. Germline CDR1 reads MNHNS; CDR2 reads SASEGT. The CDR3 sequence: CASSEQGGHNEQFF. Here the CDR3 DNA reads TGTGCCAGCAGTGAACAGGGGGGCCACAATGAGCAGTTCTTC.

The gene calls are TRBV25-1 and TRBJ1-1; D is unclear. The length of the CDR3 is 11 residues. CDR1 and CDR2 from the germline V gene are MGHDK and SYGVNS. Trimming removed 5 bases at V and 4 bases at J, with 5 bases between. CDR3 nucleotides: TGTGCCAGCAGTACGGGCACTGAAGCTTTCTTT. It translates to CASSTGTEAFF.

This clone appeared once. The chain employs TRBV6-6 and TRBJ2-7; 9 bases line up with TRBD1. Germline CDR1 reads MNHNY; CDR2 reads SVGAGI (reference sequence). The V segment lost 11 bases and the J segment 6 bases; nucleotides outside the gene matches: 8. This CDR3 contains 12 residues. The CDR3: CAGSGTGIEQYF. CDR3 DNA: TGTGCCGGTTCCGGGACAGGGATCGAGCAGTACTTC.

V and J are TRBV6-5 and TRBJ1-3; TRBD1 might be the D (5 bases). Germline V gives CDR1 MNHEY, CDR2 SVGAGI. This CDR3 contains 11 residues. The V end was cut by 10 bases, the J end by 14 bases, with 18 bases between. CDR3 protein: CATRSFDRLYF. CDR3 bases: TGTGCCACCAGATCCTTCGACAGACTATATTTT.

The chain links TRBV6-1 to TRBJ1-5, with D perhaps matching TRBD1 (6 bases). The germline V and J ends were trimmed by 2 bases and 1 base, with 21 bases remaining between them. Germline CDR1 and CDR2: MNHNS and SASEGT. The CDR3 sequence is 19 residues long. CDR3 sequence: CASSEWRGGARNSNQPQHF. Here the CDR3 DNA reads TGTGCCAGCAGTGAATGGCGGGGGGGGGCTCGGAACAGCAATCAGCCCCAGCATTTT.

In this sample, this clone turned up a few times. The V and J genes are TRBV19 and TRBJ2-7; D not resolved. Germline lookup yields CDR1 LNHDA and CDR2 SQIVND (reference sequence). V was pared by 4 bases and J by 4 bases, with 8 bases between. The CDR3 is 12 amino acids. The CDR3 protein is CASSRTLYEQYV. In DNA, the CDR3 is TGTGCCAGTAGTAGAACACTATACGAGCAGTACGTC.

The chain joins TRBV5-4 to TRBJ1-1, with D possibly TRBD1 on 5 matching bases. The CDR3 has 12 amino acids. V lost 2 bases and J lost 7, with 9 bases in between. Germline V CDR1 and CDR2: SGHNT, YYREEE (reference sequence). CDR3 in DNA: TGTGCCAGCAGCTTAGGAGGGGATGAAGCTTTCTTT. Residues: CASSLGGDEAFF. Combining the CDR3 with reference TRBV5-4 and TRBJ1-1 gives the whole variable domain ETGVTQSPTHLIKTRGQQVTLRCSSQSGHNTVSWYQQALGQGPQFIFQYYREEENGRGNFPPRFSGLQFPNYSSELNVNALELDDSALYLCASSLGGDEAFFGQGTRLTVV.

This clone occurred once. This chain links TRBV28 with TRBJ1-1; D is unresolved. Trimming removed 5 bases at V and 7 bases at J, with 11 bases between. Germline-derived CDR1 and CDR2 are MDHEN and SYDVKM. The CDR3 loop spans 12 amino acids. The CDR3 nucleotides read TGTGCCAGCAGTCCCTTGGACTTTGAAGCTTTCTTT. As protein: CASSPLDFEAFF.